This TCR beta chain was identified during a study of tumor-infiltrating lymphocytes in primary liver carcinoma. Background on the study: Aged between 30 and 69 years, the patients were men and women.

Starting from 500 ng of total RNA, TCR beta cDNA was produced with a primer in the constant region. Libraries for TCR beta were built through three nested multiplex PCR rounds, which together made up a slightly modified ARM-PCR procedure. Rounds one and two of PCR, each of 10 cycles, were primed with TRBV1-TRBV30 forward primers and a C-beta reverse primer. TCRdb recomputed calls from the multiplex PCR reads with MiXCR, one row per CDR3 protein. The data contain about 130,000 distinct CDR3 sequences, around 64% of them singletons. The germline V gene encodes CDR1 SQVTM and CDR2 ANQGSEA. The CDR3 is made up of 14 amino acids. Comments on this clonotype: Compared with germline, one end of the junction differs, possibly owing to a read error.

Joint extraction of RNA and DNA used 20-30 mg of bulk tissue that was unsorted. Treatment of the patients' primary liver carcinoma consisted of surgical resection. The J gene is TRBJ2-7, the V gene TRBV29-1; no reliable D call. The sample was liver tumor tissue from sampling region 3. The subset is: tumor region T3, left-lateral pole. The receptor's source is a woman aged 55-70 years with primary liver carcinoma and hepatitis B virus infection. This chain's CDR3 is CSIEVGQDPGEQYF. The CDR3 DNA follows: TGCAGCATTGAGGTAGGGCAGGACCCGGGCGAGCAGTACTTC.